Presented here are 12 T cell receptor beta chains from one specimen sequenced in a study of T cells in Graves' hyperthyroidism and ophthalmopathy. The CDR3 regions of TCR beta were amplified from RNA transcripts. First-round RT-PCR targeting the TCR CDR3 was performed with the HTBI primer set. TCRdb analysed the multiplex PCR reads with MiXCR anew, one entry per CDR3 protein. The table shows some 600,000 distinct CDR3 sequences, with approximately 14% occurring only once. The specimen sequenced was blood. The receptors here all came from a woman under 40 with Graves' hyperthyroidism that later progressed to Graves' ophthalmopathy.

This chain connects TRBV20-1 to TRBJ2-7, with TRBD1 as a possible D gene (5 bases). Per germline, CDR1 DFQATT and CDR2 SNEGSKA (reference sequence). Trimming stripped 6 bases from V and 4 bases from J, with 13 bases between. This CDR3 comprises 12 residues. CDR3 sequence: CSATPTGYEQYF. CDR3 coding DNA: TGCAGTGCGACACCTACAGGATACGAGCAGTACTTC.

The chain couples TRBV4-3 to TRBJ2-7; the match to TRBD2 covers 9 bases. The CDR3 contains 15 residues. Germline V gene lookup returns CDR1 LGHNA and CDR2 YSLEER. V was pared by 4 bases and J by 2 bases, with 6 bases of the junction left unmatched. CDR3 coding DNA: TGCGCCAGCAGCCGAATAGCGGGAGACACCTACGAGCAGTACTTC. This translates into CASSRIAGDTYEQYF.

The rearrangement links TRBV11-2 to TRBJ2-1; 7 bases line up with TRBD1. Germline CDR1 reads SGHAT; CDR2 reads FQNNGV. CDR3 length: 16 residues. The J segment lost 8 bases and the V segment lost 4 bases, leaving 14 bases of the junction unmatched. The CDR3 sequence is CASSSQGGAITYEQFF. CDR3 sequence (DNA): TGTGCCAGCAGCTCCCAAGGGGGCGCGATCACTTATGAGCAGTTCTTC.

This clonotype was seen ten or more times. V usage is TRBV27 and J usage is TRBJ1-2; D not resolved. The V end lost 2 bases, the J end lost 4 bases, and 17 bases lay between the germline ends. From germline, CDR1 is MNHEY and CDR2 SMNVEV (reference sequence). This CDR3 region has 16 residues. The CDR3 DNA reads TGTGCCAGCAGTTTAGCAGGAGCCTTTCCCGTCTATGGCTACACCTTC. It codes for CASSLAGAFPVYGYTF.

This clonotype was seen a few times. This chain uses TRBV12-5 with TRBJ2-2; 7 bases map to TRBD1. The CDR3 sequence is 11 residues long. J gave up 15 bases and V 5 bases, and 6 bases lay outside the gene matches. Per germline, CDR1 LGHNT and CDR2 FRNRAP. CDR3 amino acids: CASGKQGKVFF. For the CDR3, the DNA is TGTGCTAGTGGTAAACAGGGGAAGGTGTTTTTT.

The chain carries TRBV12-3 or TRBV12-4 and TRBJ2-5; D not resolved. The CDR3 has 11 amino acids. V was pared by 7 bases and J by 5 bases, with 8 bases between. The CDR3: CASIFRETQYF. CDR3 DNA sequence: TGTGCCAGCATTTTCAGGGAGACCCAGTACTTC.

In its sample, this clonotype was seen many times. CDR3 amino acids: CASSLISGGISSYNEQFF. CDR3 nucleotide sequence: TGTGCCAGCAGTTTAATTTCGGGAGGGATTAGCTCCTACAATGAGCAGTTCTTC. The gene calls are TRBV12-3 or TRBV12-4 and TRBJ2-1, with 8 bases that match TRBD2. V shed 2 bases, J shed 0 bases, and the junction held 9 bases outside the gene matches. There are 18 residues in the CDR3.

With respect to this clonotype: This may come from a read error, since a much larger clone is one base off. The rearrangement uses TRBV2 and TRBJ1-2; D might be TRBD1 (5 bases). CDR1 is SNHLY and CDR2 is FYNNEI in the germline V gene. The ends were cut back, 4 bases at V and 6 bases at J, with 12 bases in the middle. The CDR3 length is 13 residues. The CDR3 spells CASSGAGWNGYTF. The CDR3 region has the DNA TGTGCCAGCAGTGGTGCAGGGTGGAATGGCTACACCTTC.

This clonotype was seen many times. The chain is built from TRBV19 and TRBJ1-5, with D possibly being TRBD1 (5 bases). The V end lost 0 bases, the J end lost 0 bases, and 6 bases lay between the germline ends. The CDR3 length is 15 residues. Looked up from germline, CDR1 is LNHDA and CDR2 is SQIVND (reference sequence). Written as DNA, the CDR3 is TGTGCCAGTAGTATAGAGGGGGGTAGCAATCAGCCCCAGCATTTT. It translates to CASSIEGGSNQPQHF. Based on the CDR3 plus reference TRBV19 and TRBJ1-5, the full variable domain is DGGITQSPKYLFRKEGQNVTLSCEQNLNHDAMYWYRQDPGQGLRLIYYSQIVNDFQKGDIAEGYSVSREKKESFPLTVTSAQKNPTAFYLCASSIEGGSNQPQHFGDGTRLSIL.

In this sample, this clonotype turned up a few times. The chain combines TRBV10-3 with TRBJ2-1; 8 bases fit TRBD2. V was clipped by 0 bases and J by 7 bases; unmatched bases: 11. Germline V gene sequence: CDR1 ENHRY, CDR2 SYGVKD. The CDR3 is 17 amino acids. This CDR3 is CAISESLGVAGRNEQFF. The CDR3 bases are TGTGCCATCAGTGAGTCTTTAGGGGTAGCGGGAAGAAATGAGCAGTTCTTC.

Many counts were recorded for this clonotype. The chain recombines TRBV5-1 with TRBJ2-1; TRBD2 aligns across 10 bases. The CDR3 consists of 15 residues. V lost 2 bases to trimming and J lost 4 bases; unmatched junction nucleotides: 3. Germline V lookup: CDR1 SGHRS, CDR2 YFSETQ. CDR3 loop: CASSFGTSAYNEQFF. The CDR3 DNA sequence: TGCGCCAGCAGCTTCGGGACTAGCGCTTACAATGAGCAGTTCTTC.

In its sample, this clonotype was seen a few times. This chain connects TRBV7-9 to TRBJ2-7; no firm D call. The V end was cut by 9 bases, the J end by 7 bases, with 22 bases between. Looked up from germline, CDR1 is SEHNR and CDR2 is FQNEAQ (reference sequence). There are 14 residues in the CDR3. The chain's CDR3 is CASSPGPISTEQYF. As DNA, the CDR3 is TGTGCCAGTTCTCCCGGCCCAATTTCGACAGAGCAGTACTTC.